Listed below are T cell receptor beta chains from one sample, sequenced in a study of blood T cell repertoires in COVID-19. The assay was immunoSEQ multiplex PCR, and TCRdb's table has in-frame clones only and misses some. The top ten hold approximately 2.5% of the sample, which has some 190,000 clones, nearly 90% seen once. What was sequenced was PBMCs or T cells enriched from blood (not recorded which). These receptors originate from a woman aged 40 to 49 with acute COVID-19. Each CDR3 is given with its conserved first and last residue. Fields, in order: clone size, V gene, J gene, D gene, CDR3 DNA, CDR3 protein. The D gene is left open where the match is weak. A clone size is listed for some rows: how often the clone was seen (once, few, many), or a class if it is expanded.

abundance: .; v_gene: TRBV3-1/TRBV3-2; j_gene: TRBJ2-3; d_gene: TRBD2; CDR3nt: TGTGCCAGCAGCCAAGTTTCCGGGGGGGGAGATACGCAGTATTTT; CDR3aa: CASSQVSGGGDTQYF
abundance: .; v_gene: TRBV30; j_gene: TRBJ2-3; d_gene: .; CDR3nt: TGTGCCTGGATTGCCGCAGCCCAGGGCGTGGATACGCAGTATTTT; CDR3aa: CAWIAAAQGVDTQYF
abundance: .; v_gene: TRBV5-6; j_gene: TRBJ2-5; d_gene: TRBD1; CDR3nt: TGTGCCAGCAGCTTGGTCACGGGACAGGGGGTTCGGGAGACCCAGTACTTC; CDR3aa: CASSLVTGQGVRETQYF
abundance: .; v_gene: TRBV9; j_gene: TRBJ1-1; d_gene: .; CDR3nt: TGTGCCAGCAGCGTAGCTGGGGGCACGGGCACTGAAGCTTTCTTT; CDR3aa: CASSVAGGTGTEAFF
abundance: once; v_gene: TRBV19; j_gene: TRBJ1-3; d_gene: .; CDR3nt: TGTGCCAGTAGTTCCCCCGGGGGAACTGGAAACACCATATATTTT; CDR3aa: CASSSPGGTGNTIYF
abundance: .; v_gene: TRBV6-2/TRBV6-3; j_gene: TRBJ1-5; d_gene: .; CDR3nt: TGTGCCAGCAGTACGCTAAATCAGCCCCAGCATTTT; CDR3aa: CASSTLNQPQHF
abundance: .; v_gene: TRBV11-2; j_gene: TRBJ2-4; d_gene: .; CDR3nt: TGTGCCAGCAGCTTAGTTCGAGGAAATCAGTACTTC; CDR3aa: CASSLVRGNQYF
abundance: .; v_gene: TRBV19; j_gene: TRBJ1-1; d_gene: .; CDR3nt: TGTGCCAGTACAGACACTGCAAACACTGAAGCTTTCTTT; CDR3aa: CASTDTANTEAFF
abundance: .; v_gene: TRBV12-5; j_gene: TRBJ1-5; d_gene: .; CDR3nt: TGTGCTAGTGGCCAGGGTGGGAATCAGCCCCAGCATTTT; CDR3aa: CASGQGGNQPQHF
abundance: once; v_gene: TRBV18; j_gene: TRBJ1-3; d_gene: .; CDR3nt: TGTGCCAGCTCAGTCATGAGGACAGAGACTCGAGGAAACACCATATATTTT; CDR3aa: CASSVMRTETRGNTIYF
abundance: once; v_gene: TRBV11-3; j_gene: TRBJ2-5; d_gene: .; CDR3nt: TGTGCCAGCAGCCCCCCCGGGGAGGAGACCCAGTACTTC; CDR3aa: CASSPPGEETQYF
abundance: .; v_gene: TRBV6-2/TRBV6-3; j_gene: TRBJ2-3; d_gene: .; CDR3nt: TGTGCCAGCAGCGGTAGTGGCACAGATACGCAGTATTTT; CDR3aa: CASSGSGTDTQYF
abundance: .; v_gene: TRBV4-1; j_gene: TRBJ1-3; d_gene: .; CDR3nt: TGCGCCAGCAGCCAAGAGGGTCGCGGGAGGTCTGGAAACACCATATATTTT; CDR3aa: CASSQEGRGRSGNTIYF
abundance: .; v_gene: TRBV27; j_gene: TRBJ2-5; d_gene: TRBD1; CDR3nt: TGTGCCAGCAGTTTACAGGGGACAGGGGGTGGAGAGACCCAGTACTTC; CDR3aa: CASSLQGTGGGETQYF
abundance: .; v_gene: TRBV7-2; j_gene: TRBJ2-7; d_gene: .; CDR3nt: TGTGCCAGCAGCTTAGGTCGGTTCTCCTACGAGCAGTACTTC; CDR3aa: CASSLGRFSYEQYF
abundance: .; v_gene: TRBV20-1; j_gene: TRBJ2-3; d_gene: TRBD2; CDR3nt: TGCAGTGCTAGTCGAGCGGGAGGGCCGAGGAGAACAGATACGCAGTATTTT; CDR3aa: CSASRAGGPRRTDTQYF
abundance: .; v_gene: TRBV25-1; j_gene: TRBJ1-5; d_gene: .; CDR3nt: TGTGCCAGCAGCCCCCCGGGATTTAGCAATCAGCCCCAGCATTTT; CDR3aa: CASSPPGFSNQPQHF
abundance: once; v_gene: TRBV18; j_gene: TRBJ2-7; d_gene: .; CDR3nt: TGTGCCAGCTCATCCGGACAGACCTACGAGCAGTACTTC; CDR3aa: CASSSGQTYEQYF
abundance: .; v_gene: TRBV7-8; j_gene: TRBJ2-2; d_gene: TRBD2; CDR3nt: TGTGCCAGCAGCTTATCCAGCGGGAGAGGCGGCACCGGGGAGCTGTTTTTT; CDR3aa: CASSLSSGRGGTGELFF
abundance: .; v_gene: TRBV15; j_gene: TRBJ2-1; d_gene: TRBD1; CDR3nt: TGTGCCACCAGCTCCACAGGGGGCTCCTACAATGAGCAGTTCTTC; CDR3aa: CATSSTGGSYNEQFF
abundance: .; v_gene: TRBV19; j_gene: TRBJ1-4; d_gene: .; CDR3nt: TGTGCCAGTAGTGGCGGGGCTGGGGAAAAACTGTTTTTT; CDR3aa: CASSGGAGEKLFF
abundance: .; v_gene: TRBV19; j_gene: TRBJ1-1; d_gene: .; CDR3nt: TGTGCCAGTAGCAGGGGACAGAACACTGAAGCTTTCTTT; CDR3aa: CASSRGQNTEAFF
abundance: .; v_gene: TRBV7-2; j_gene: TRBJ2-7; d_gene: .; CDR3nt: TGTGCCAGCAGCTTAGCGAGGATCCCCTACGAGCAGTACTTC; CDR3aa: CASSLARIPYEQYF
abundance: .; v_gene: TRBV5-1; j_gene: TRBJ1-2; d_gene: .; CDR3nt: TGCGCCAGCAGCCCCCGAGAAGCCACGAACTATGGCTACACCTTC; CDR3aa: CASSPREATNYGYTF
abundance: .; v_gene: TRBV5-1; j_gene: TRBJ2-2; d_gene: TRBD2; CDR3nt: TGCGCCAGCAGCTCCCTAGCGGGGGTTAACACCGGGGAGCTGTTTTTT; CDR3aa: CASSSLAGVNTGELFF
abundance: .; v_gene: TRBV4-1; j_gene: TRBJ1-6; d_gene: TRBD1; CDR3nt: TGCGCCAGCAGCCAATTACTCCACAGGGGTCAAGTTGGGTATCCACCCCTCCACTTT; CDR3aa: CASSQLLHRGQVGYPPLHF
abundance: .; v_gene: TRBV6-5; j_gene: TRBJ1-6; d_gene: .; CDR3nt: TGTGCCAGCGGGAGGGGAGAAAATTCACCCCTCCACTTT; CDR3aa: CASGRGENSPLHF
abundance: once; v_gene: TRBV2; j_gene: TRBJ1-3; d_gene: .; CDR3nt: TGTGCCAGCAGTGGAGGGAACACCATATATTTT; CDR3aa: CASSGGNTIYF